These 22 T cell receptor beta chains were all obtained from the same sample, sequenced in a study of control samples from healthy donors and cancer patients. Profiled with immunoSEQ multiplex PCR; TCRdb holds only in-frame clones, not every one. The table has about 150,000 clones, over 90% seen once; the top ten hold under 2.5%. The sample was blood. The receptor set was obtained from a man aged 50-59 years in good health.

As to this clone: The same CDR3 can be traced to other DNA sequences in this sample. The gene calls are TRBV5-1 and TRBJ2-3, with a possible D match to TRBD2 (5 bases). The CDR3 extends over 13 amino acids. Trimming removed 0 bases from V and 6 bases from J, with 8 bases in between. CDR1 and CDR2 (germline): SGHRS, YFSETQ. CDR3 residues: CASSLAGLDTQYF. The CDR3 DNA reads TGCGCCAGCAGCTTGGCCGGACTGGATACGCAGTATTTT. The entire variable domain, with the rest obtained from reference TRBV5-1 and TRBJ2-3, is as follows: KAGVTQTPRYLIKTRGQQVTLSCSPISGHRSVSWYQQTPGQGLQFLFEYFSETQRNKGNFPGRFSGRQFSNSRSEMNVSTLELGDSALYLCASSLAGLDTQYFGPGTRLTVL.

This chain connects TRBV27 to TRBJ2-7; D is unclear. The germline V gene has CDR1 MNHEY and CDR2 SMNVEV (reference sequence). This CDR3 comprises 14 residues. V lost 3 bases and J 5 bases, leaving 14 bases between the germline ends. The CDR3 sequence is CASSLTEGLDEQYF. The DNA for the CDR3 is TGTGCCAGCAGTTTGACTGAAGGTTTGGACGAGCAGTACTTC.

This chain uses TRBV4-1 with TRBJ2-3, with TRBD2 as a possible D gene (6 bases). The V end was cut by 8 bases, the J end by 6 bases, with 15 bases between. The CDR3 totals 13 residues. Germline V CDR1 and CDR2: MGHRA, YSYEKL. CDR3 coding DNA: TGCGCCAGCCAGGAGGGAACTGGCGATACGCAGTATTTT. Translation gives CASQEGTGDTQYF.

V is TRBV5-1 and J is TRBJ2-2, with D perhaps matching TRBD1 (6 bases). Deletions cut 4 bases from V and 1 base from J, with 11 bases between. This CDR3 contains 15 residues. CDR1 SGHRS and CDR2 YFSETQ come from the germline V gene. CDR3 loop: CASSKGHGNTGELFF. The CDR3 nucleotides read TGCGCCAGCAGCAAGGGACACGGGAACACCGGGGAGCTGTTTTTT.

The chain joins TRBV6-5 to TRBJ1-6; tentatively, D is TRBD1 (6 bases). This CDR3 has 13 residues. The V gene's germline CDR1 is MNHEY and CDR2 SVGAGI. The V gene lost 6 bases and the J gene lost 6 bases, with 9 bases spanning the gap. The CDR3 is CASSPGVNSPLHF. CDR3 sequence (DNA): TGTGCCAGCAGCCCAGGGGTTAATTCACCCCTCCACTTT.

The chain links TRBV6-4 to TRBJ2-3; D is undetermined. The CDR3 spans 14 residues. Germline V gene lookup returns CDR1 MRHNA and CDR2 SNTAGT. V was cut by 0 bases and J by 10 bases, with 14 bases left in between. CDR3 region: CASSDSDTVSAQYF. CDR3 DNA sequence: TGTGCCAGCAGTGACTCCGACACCGTGAGTGCGCAGTATTTT.

This chain joins TRBV11-3 and TRBJ2-2, with D possibly matching TRBD2 (5 bases). The V gene's germline CDR1 is SGHNT and CDR2 YENEEA. The germline V and J ends were trimmed by 4 bases and 1 base, with 13 bases remaining between them. The CDR3 length is 16 residues. CDR3 protein: CASSSRLRLNTGELFF. CDR3 sequence (DNA): TGTGCCAGCAGCTCCCGACTAAGACTGAACACCGGGGAGCTGTTTTTT. Full variable domain (rest looked up from reference TRBV11-3 and TRBJ2-2): EAGVVQSPRYKIIEKKQPVAFWCNPISGHNTLYWYLQNLGQGPELLIRYENEEAVDDSQLPKDRFSAERLKGVDSTLKIQPAELGDSAVYLCASSSRLRLNTGELFFGEGSRLTVL.

The chain combines TRBV5-1 with TRBJ2-1, with 12 bases lining up with TRBD2. The J segment lost 0 bases and the V segment lost 0 bases, leaving 4 bases of the junction unmatched. The CDR3 is made up of 18 amino acids. Germline V gene data show CDR1 as SGHRS and CDR2 as YFSETQ. Here the CDR3 reads CASSLVLAGGSSYNEQFF. The CDR3 DNA sequence: TGCGCCAGCAGCTTGGTGCTAGCGGGAGGGAGCTCCTACAATGAGCAGTTCTTC.

The rearrangement uses TRBV29-1 and TRBJ2-7; D is perhaps TRBD1 or TRBD2 (5 bases each). Germline assignment: CDR1 SQVTM and CDR2 ANQGSEA. V was clipped by 0 bases and J by 2 bases, with 14 bases between them. This CDR3 has 15 residues. The CDR3 DNA sequence: TGCAGCGTTGAAGATCGGGGCCAGGAGGCCTACGAGCAGTACTTC. As protein: CSVEDRGQEAYEQYF.

The chain uses TRBV18 and TRBJ1-5; D is perhaps TRBD1 (6 bases). Between the trimmed V and J ends, which lost 3 bases and 6 bases, there was a span of 12 bases. The germline V gene has CDR1 KGHSH and CDR2 LQKENI. The CDR3 sequence is 14 residues long. This chain's CDR3 is CASSPTDRSQPQHF. The CDR3 nucleotides read TGTGCCAGCTCACCGACTGACAGGAGTCAGCCCCAGCATTTT.

The chain's CDR3 is CASSYPSGTSGGDTQYF. DNA of the CDR3: TGTGCCAGCAGTTATCCCTCCGGGACTAGCGGGGGAGATACGCAGTATTTT. The chain uses TRBV6-2 or TRBV6-3 and TRBJ2-3; TRBD2 matches 14 bases. The CDR3 is 17 residues long. Germline CDR1 and CDR2: MNHEY and SVGEGT. V shed 3 bases and J 5 bases; nucleotides not matched to a gene: 7.

The V gene is TRBV4-1, the J gene TRBJ2-7; possibly TRBD2 for D (5 bases). Trimming removed 0 bases at V and 0 bases at J, with 18 bases between. The CDR3 contains 18 residues. CDR1 and CDR2 from the germline V gene are MGHRA and YSYEKL. CDR3: CASSQDRGLYGLSYEQYF. CDR3 coding DNA: TGCGCCAGCAGCCAAGATCGCGGTCTTTACGGACTCTCCTACGAGCAGTACTTC.

This sequence joins TRBV19 and TRBJ2-6; tentative D call: TRBD2 (5 bases). V lost 6 bases and J lost 0, with 6 bases in between. The CDR3 runs to 14 residues. Per germline, CDR1 LNHDA and CDR2 SQIVND (reference sequence). CDR3 residues: CASRGDSGANVLTF. CDR3 nucleotides: TGTGCCAGTAGGGGAGACTCTGGGGCCAACGTCCTGACTTTC. Filled out from reference TRBV19 and TRBJ2-6, the complete variable domain reads DGGITQSPKYLFRKEGQNVTLSCEQNLNHDAMYWYRQDPGQGLRLIYYSQIVNDFQKGDIAEGYSVSREKKESFPLTVTSAQKNPTAFYLCASRGDSGANVLTFGAGSRLTVL.

The genes are TRBV13 and TRBJ2-5, with a tentative D call TRBD2 (7 bases). There are 14 residues in the CDR3. Trimming left V 6 bases short and J 5 bases short, with 16 bases between. Germline assignment: CDR1 PRHDT and CDR2 FYEKMQ (reference sequence). CDR3 sequence (DNA): TGTGCCAGCAGTCTGGGAGGGGGGTCGGAGACCCAGTACTTC. This codes for CASSLGGGSETQYF. Looking up the rest from reference TRBV13 and TRBJ2-5 gives the full variable domain: AAGVIQSPRHLIKEKRETATLKCYPIPRHDTVYWYQQGPGQDPQFLISFYEKMQSDKGSIPDRFSAQQFSDYHSELNMSSLELGDSALYFCASSLGGGSETQYFGPGTRLLVL.

This chain links TRBV6-2 or TRBV6-3 with TRBJ1-1; the D is unclear. The germline CDR1 and CDR2 sequences are MNHEY and SVGEGT. V dropped 2 bases and J dropped 0 bases, with 16 bases sitting between them. There are 17 residues in the CDR3. The CDR3 spells CASSYRPGSYLNTEAFF. The CDR3 nucleotides are TGTGCCAGCAGTTACCGGCCGGGCAGTTATTTGAACACTGAAGCTTTCTTT.

The chain has TRBV9 and TRBJ2-3, with 9 bases lining up with TRBD1. V lost 4 bases, J lost 1 base, and 7 bases stayed unmatched. This CDR3 has 16 amino acids. Germline loops: CDR1 SGDLS, CDR2 YYNGEE. CDR3 coding DNA: TGTGCCAGCAGCCTCCGACAGGGGGAAGGCACAGATACGCAGTATTTT. Translation: CASSLRQGEGTDTQYF.

This clone was detected only once. This sequence joins TRBV5-6 and TRBJ1-2; D remains ambiguous. The CDR3 has 13 residues. Trimming stripped 3 bases from V and 8 bases from J, with 14 bases between. The germline V gene has CDR1 SGHDT and CDR2 YYEEEE. The CDR3 loop reads CASSSVDVDGYTF. As DNA, the CDR3 is TGTGCCAGCAGCTCGGTGGACGTCGACGGCTACACCTTC.

The chain recombines TRBV5-5 with TRBJ2-2, with a possible D match to TRBD2 (6 bases). The CDR3 is made up of 16 amino acids. With 1 base removed from V and 6 bases from J, the gap between germline ends came to 16 bases. CDR1 SGHKS and CDR2 YYEKEE come from the germline V gene (reference sequence). The DNA of the CDR3 is TGTGCCAGCAGCTTGAGGGCGGGAATAATGTCCGGGGAGCTGTTTTTT. Encoded protein: CASSLRAGIMSGELFF.

The chain uses TRBV10-3 and TRBJ1-1; 8 positions match TRBD1. V lost 10 bases, J lost 1 base, and 5 bases stayed unmatched. CDR3 length: 13 residues. Germline CDR1 ENHRY, CDR2 SYGVKD. The CDR3 is CASHRGRNTEAFF. CDR3 coding DNA: TGTGCCAGCCACAGGGGGAGGAACACTGAAGCTTTCTTT.

J is TRBJ2-1 and V is TRBV5-1; D is possibly TRBD2 (5 bases). CDR1 and CDR2 from the germline V gene are SGHRS and YFSETQ. Between the trimmed V and J ends, which lost 0 bases and 0 bases, there was a span of 7 bases. CDR3 length: 15 residues. CDR3 nucleotides: TGCGCCAGCAGCTTGGGGGGAGACTCCTACAATGAGCAGTTCTTC. Translation gives CASSLGGDSYNEQFF.

V usage is TRBV6-2 or TRBV6-3 and J usage is TRBJ1-1; tentative D call: TRBD1 (5 bases). CDR3 size: 13 residues. Between the trimmed V and J ends, which lost 0 bases and 4 bases, there was a span of 6 bases. Germline lookup yields CDR1 MNHEY and CDR2 SVGEGT. CDR3 nucleotide sequence: TGTGCCAGCAGTTACTCCGGGGCCACTGAAGCTTTCTTT. It is translated as CASSYSGATEAFF.

V is TRBV7-8 and J is TRBJ1-3; D may be TRBD1 (6 bases). The germline CDR1 and CDR2 sequences are SGHVS and FQNEAQ. Trimming shortened V by 4 bases and J by 4 bases, and 14 bases separated the two germline ends. This CDR3 is 15 amino acids long. The CDR3 is CASSSGHSGGNTIYF. CDR3 nucleotides: TGTGCCAGCAGCTCGGGACACTCAGGAGGAAACACCATATATTTT.